These T cell receptor beta chains were read from a single sample in a study of tumor-infiltrating lymphocytes in localized non-small cell lung cancer. The data were produced by immunoSEQ multiplex PCR, yet TCRdb's version contains in-frame clones alone and is incomplete. The sample lists about 6,500 clones; under 80% were seen once. Sequencing was performed on uninvolved lung tissue not adjacent to the tumor. These receptors were collected from a human donor with non-small cell lung cancer. Each CDR3 is given with its conserved first and last residue. D genes are given only for firm matches. A clone size is listed for some rows: how often the clone was seen (once, few, many), or a class if it is expanded.

V gene: TRBV2
D gene: -
J gene: TRBJ2-5
clone size: -
CDR3 DNA: TGTGCCAGCAGTAGGAACATCGGAGAGACCCAGTACTTC
CDR3 protein: CASSRNIGETQYF

V gene: TRBV7-8
D gene: -
J gene: TRBJ2-7
clone size: -
CDR3 DNA: TGTGCCAGCAGCTTACCCCCCTACGAGCAGTACTTC
CDR3 protein: CASSLPPYEQYF

V gene: TRBV29-1
D gene: TRBD1
J gene: TRBJ2-5
clone size: -
CDR3 DNA: TGCAGCGTTGAAGGCCAGGGGGCTGGGGAGACCCAGTACTTC
CDR3 protein: CSVEGQGAGETQYF

V gene: TRBV5-6
D gene: -
J gene: TRBJ1-4
clone size: -
CDR3 DNA: TGTGCCAGCAGCTTGTTCAGGACTTTATCGAATGAAAAACTGTTTTTT
CDR3 protein: CASSLFRTLSNEKLFF

V gene: TRBV7-2
D gene: -
J gene: TRBJ2-4
clone size: -
CDR3 DNA: TGTGCCAGCAGCTTAGATGTTCAAAACATTCAGTACTTC
CDR3 protein: CASSLDVQNIQYF

V gene: TRBV1
D gene: -
J gene: TRBJ2-7
clone size: -
CDR3 DNA: TGCACCAGCAGATCACGGGGGGCGAACGAGCAGTACTTC
CDR3 protein: CTSRSRGANEQYF

V gene: TRBV4-2
D gene: TRBD1
J gene: TRBJ1-1
clone size: once
CDR3 DNA: TGTGCCAGCAGCGCCCGACAGGGGATTTACACTGAAGCTTTCTTT
CDR3 protein: CASSARQGIYTEAFF

V gene: TRBV5-8
D gene: -
J gene: TRBJ1-2
clone size: large
CDR3 DNA: TGTGCCAGCGGAACAGTGAATAACTATGGCTACACCTTC
CDR3 protein: CASGTVNNYGYTF

V gene: TRBV19
D gene: TRBD1
J gene: TRBJ1-2
clone size: -
CDR3 DNA: TGTGCCAGTAGTATGCGGGACAGGGAGGGCTATGGCTACACCTTC
CDR3 protein: CASSMRDREGYGYTF

V gene: TRBV20-1
D gene: -
J gene: TRBJ2-5
clone size: few
CDR3 DNA: TGCAGTTCCCAGGGGCAAGAGACCCAGTACTTC
CDR3 protein: CSSQGQETQYF

V gene: TRBV6-5
D gene: -
J gene: TRBJ1-4
clone size: -
CDR3 DNA: TGTGCCAGCAGTTCCCGGGGGGGCAGGGAAAAACTGTTTTTT
CDR3 protein: CASSSRGGREKLFF

V gene: TRBV29-1
D gene: -
J gene: TRBJ1-2
clone size: -
CDR3 DNA: TGCAGCGTTGACGGCAGTGGGGGCTACACCTTC
CDR3 protein: CSVDGSGGYTF

V gene: TRBV6-6
D gene: -
J gene: TRBJ2-2
clone size: -
CDR3 DNA: TGTGCCAGCAGTTACTCGGAAGGGGCCGGGGAGCTGTTTTTT
CDR3 protein: CASSYSEGAGELFF

V gene: TRBV6-1
D gene: TRBD1
J gene: TRBJ1-5
clone size: -
CDR3 DNA: TGTGCCAGCAGCGGACAGGGAGGCGCTCAGCCCCAGCATTTT
CDR3 protein: CASSGQGGAQPQHF

V gene: TRBV2
D gene: TRBD2
J gene: TRBJ2-5
clone size: -
CDR3 DNA: TGTGCCAGCAGTGCTAGCGGGGGCCTTTTGGGGGAGACCCAGTACTTC
CDR3 protein: CASSASGGLLGETQYF

V gene: TRBV6-5
D gene: -
J gene: TRBJ1-1
clone size: medium-sized
CDR3 DNA: TGTGCCAGCAGTTACTTAGACAGGAGTGAAGCTTTCTTT
CDR3 protein: CASSYLDRSEAFF

V gene: TRBV25-1
D gene: -
J gene: TRBJ1-6
clone size: -
CDR3 DNA: TGTGCCAGCAGTCCCGAGGACTCCTATAATTCACCCCTCCACTTT
CDR3 protein: CASSPEDSYNSPLHF

V gene: TRBV29-1
D gene: -
J gene: TRBJ2-7
clone size: large
CDR3 DNA: TGCAGCGTTGATTTCCAGGGCCGATACGAGCAGTACTTC
CDR3 protein: CSVDFQGRYEQYF

V gene: TRBV27
D gene: TRBD1
J gene: TRBJ1-2
clone size: -
CDR3 DNA: TGTGCCAGCAGCAATCCGAATACCGGGACAGGTGCTGATGGCTACACCTTC
CDR3 protein: CASSNPNTGTGADGYTF

V gene: TRBV6-5
D gene: -
J gene: TRBJ1-1
clone size: few
CDR3 DNA: TGTGCCAGTTATCCGGGGGTAGAGGACACTGAAGCTTTCTTT
CDR3 protein: CASYPGVEDTEAFF

V gene: TRBV30
D gene: TRBD2
J gene: TRBJ2-1
clone size: few
CDR3 DNA: TGTGCCTGGGTTCTAGCGGGGGGTCCTACATACAATGAGCAGTTCTTC
CDR3 protein: CAWVLAGGPTYNEQFF

V gene: TRBV4-1
D gene: -
J gene: TRBJ2-1
clone size: -
CDR3 DNA: TGCGCCAGCAGCCAAGCAGGGAGGGGGCCCAATGAGCAGTTCTTC
CDR3 protein: CASSQAGRGPNEQFF

V gene: TRBV9
D gene: -
J gene: TRBJ1-1
clone size: few
CDR3 DNA: TGTGCCAGCAGCAAAGCCCCGAACACTGAAGCTTTCTTT
CDR3 protein: CASSKAPNTEAFF

V gene: TRBV13
D gene: TRBD1
J gene: TRBJ1-1
clone size: -
CDR3 DNA: TGTGCCAGCAGGAACGGGGACAGAAAGAACACTGAAGCTTTCTTT
CDR3 protein: CASRNGDRKNTEAFF

V gene: TRBV7-9
D gene: -
J gene: TRBJ1-6
clone size: -
CDR3 DNA: TGTGCCAGCAGCCTAACGGGGGCTCGATCACCCCTCCACTTT
CDR3 protein: CASSLTGARSPLHF

V gene: TRBV19
D gene: -
J gene: TRBJ1-5
clone size: -
CDR3 DNA: TGTGCCAGTAGTACGCAACCTAATCAGCCCCAGCATTTT
CDR3 protein: CASSTQPNQPQHF

V gene: TRBV5-1
D gene: TRBD2
J gene: TRBJ2-3
clone size: -
CDR3 DNA: TGCGCCAGCAGCTTGGAGGAAGCGGGGGGGCCGTACGGCACAGATACGCAGTATTTT
CDR3 protein: CASSLEEAGGPYGTDTQYF

V gene: TRBV5-4
D gene: -
J gene: TRBJ2-5
clone size: -
CDR3 DNA: TGTGCCAGCAGCTTCACCGCGGGCGCCCAAGAGACCCAGTACTTC
CDR3 protein: CASSFTAGAQETQYF

V gene: TRBV30
D gene: -
J gene: TRBJ1-1
clone size: -
CDR3 DNA: TGTGCCTCGGGACGGCGCACTGAAGCTTTCTTT
CDR3 protein: CASGRRTEAFF

V gene: TRBV11-2
D gene: -
J gene: TRBJ1-5
clone size: -
CDR3 DNA: TGTGCCAGCAGCTTCGGGCCGGACAATCAGCCCCAGCATTTT
CDR3 protein: CASSFGPDNQPQHF

V gene: TRBV6-1
D gene: -
J gene: TRBJ1-4
clone size: few
CDR3 DNA: TGTGCCAGCAGTGGGGGAACGGCAACTAATGAAAAACTGTTTTTT
CDR3 protein: CASSGGTATNEKLFF

V gene: TRBV7-6
D gene: TRBD2
J gene: TRBJ2-3
clone size: -
CDR3 DNA: TGTGCCAGCAGCCCCTGGACTAGCGGGGGCGCCCAGGGAGATACGCAGTATTTT
CDR3 protein: CASSPWTSGGAQGDTQYF

V gene: TRBV5-1
D gene: -
J gene: TRBJ2-7
clone size: -
CDR3 DNA: TGCGCCAGCAGCTTGGCCGGGGAGTACGAGCAGTACTTC
CDR3 protein: CASSLAGEYEQYF

V gene: TRBV7-3
D gene: -
J gene: TRBJ2-7
clone size: -
CDR3 DNA: TGTGCCAGCAGACCTAGCGCGGGCTCCTACGAGCAGTACTTC
CDR3 protein: CASRPSAGSYEQYF

V gene: TRBV11-3
D gene: -
J gene: TRBJ2-5
clone size: -
CDR3 DNA: TGTGCCAGCAGCTGGGATGGGGGTCAAGAGACCCAGTACTTC
CDR3 protein: CASSWDGGQETQYF

V gene: TRBV28
D gene: -
J gene: TRBJ2-7
clone size: -
CDR3 DNA: TGTGCCAGCAGTTTACTCCGGGATGAGCAGTACTTC
CDR3 protein: CASSLLRDEQYF

V gene: TRBV27
D gene: -
J gene: TRBJ1-5
clone size: few
CDR3 DNA: TGTGCCAGCAGTTTATCAGGGTTTCGTCAGCCCCAGCATTTT
CDR3 protein: CASSLSGFRQPQHF

V gene: TRBV11-3
D gene: -
J gene: TRBJ1-4
clone size: -
CDR3 DNA: TGTGCCAGCGGGATGGGTCTAGGCGAAAAACTGTTTTTT
CDR3 protein: CASGMGLGEKLFF

V gene: TRBV4-1
D gene: -
J gene: TRBJ1-1
clone size: few
CDR3 DNA: TGCGCCAGCAGCGCGAACACTGAAGCTTTCTTT
CDR3 protein: CASSANTEAFF

V gene: TRBV9
D gene: -
J gene: TRBJ1-1
clone size: -
CDR3 DNA: TGTGCCAGCGCTAGGGGGGGGGACACTGAAGCTTTCTTT
CDR3 protein: CASARGGDTEAFF

V gene: TRBV4-1
D gene: -
J gene: TRBJ1-4
clone size: -
CDR3 DNA: TGCGCCAGCAGCCAGCAGGGTTTCGGTGCAACTAATGAAAAACTGTTTTTT
CDR3 protein: CASSQQGFGATNEKLFF

V gene: TRBV11-2
D gene: -
J gene: TRBJ1-2
clone size: -
CDR3 DNA: TGTGCCAGCAGCTCCTCGATTACTGGAGACTATGGCTACACCTTC
CDR3 protein: CASSSSITGDYGYTF

V gene: TRBV5-1
D gene: TRBD1
J gene: TRBJ2-7
clone size: -
CDR3 DNA: TGCGCCAGCAGCTTGTCTGTGGGACAGCAATACGAGCAGTACTTC
CDR3 protein: CASSLSVGQQYEQYF

V gene: TRBV5-6
D gene: -
J gene: TRBJ2-1
clone size: once
CDR3 DNA: TGTGCCAGCTCCGCAGGAACCTACAATGAGCAGTTCTTC
CDR3 protein: CASSAGTYNEQFF

V gene: TRBV29-1
D gene: -
J gene: TRBJ1-1
clone size: -
CDR3 DNA: TGCAGCGTTGAAGCTACGGGAGGGACTGAAGCTTTCTTT
CDR3 protein: CSVEATGGTEAFF

V gene: TRBV7-2
D gene: -
J gene: TRBJ2-7
clone size: -
CDR3 DNA: TGTGCCAGCAGCTTAGCGGTAGGGGGGTTCGACGAGCAGTACTTC
CDR3 protein: CASSLAVGGFDEQYF

V gene: TRBV9
D gene: TRBD2
J gene: TRBJ2-2
clone size: -
CDR3 DNA: TGTGCCAGCAGCCTCAGACTAGCCCAAACCGGGGAGCTGTTTTTT
CDR3 protein: CASSLRLAQTGELFF

V gene: TRBV29-1
D gene: -
J gene: TRBJ2-5
clone size: -
CDR3 DNA: TGCAGCGTTGGCCCTCAAGAGACCCAGTACTTC
CDR3 protein: CSVGPQETQYF

V gene: TRBV6-5
D gene: TRBD1
J gene: TRBJ2-3
clone size: -
CDR3 DNA: TGTGCCAGCAGTCAGGGGGAGCATACGCAGTATTTT
CDR3 protein: CASSQGEHTQYF

V gene: TRBV29-1
D gene: -
J gene: TRBJ1-4
clone size: -
CDR3 DNA: TGCAGCGTGGTGACGGGTGAAAAACTGTTTTTT
CDR3 protein: CSVVTGEKLFF

V gene: TRBV5-1
D gene: TRBD1
J gene: TRBJ2-7
clone size: few
CDR3 DNA: TGCGCCAGCAGCTTGGGGACAGGGTACGAGCAGTACTTC
CDR3 protein: CASSLGTGYEQYF

V gene: TRBV4-1
D gene: -
J gene: TRBJ1-3
clone size: few
CDR3 DNA: TGCGCCAGCAGCCAGACTTCACTCCAGGAACTCTCTGGAAACACCATATATTTT
CDR3 protein: CASSQTSLQELSGNTIYF

V gene: TRBV5-1
D gene: -
J gene: TRBJ1-2
clone size: -
CDR3 DNA: TGCGCCAGCAGCCCGGACGTTAACTATGGCTACACCTTC
CDR3 protein: CASSPDVNYGYTF

V gene: TRBV11-2
D gene: TRBD2
J gene: TRBJ2-5
clone size: -
CDR3 DNA: TGTGCCAGCAGCTCGCGGGGGTACCAAGAGACCCAGTACTTC
CDR3 protein: CASSSRGYQETQYF

V gene: TRBV7-8
D gene: -
J gene: TRBJ1-1
clone size: -
CDR3 DNA: TGTGCCAGCAGACCGGAGGGTCCGCTGAACACTGAAGCTTTCTTT
CDR3 protein: CASRPEGPLNTEAFF